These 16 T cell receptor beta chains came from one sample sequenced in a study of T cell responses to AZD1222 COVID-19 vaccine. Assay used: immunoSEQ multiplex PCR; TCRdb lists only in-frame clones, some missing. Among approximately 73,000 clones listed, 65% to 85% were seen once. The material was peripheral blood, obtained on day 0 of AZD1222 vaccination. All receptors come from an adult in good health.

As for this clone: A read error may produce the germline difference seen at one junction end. CDR3 DNA sequence: TGTGCCAGCAGTTTAGCGTATCTGCAGCTCTTC. Translation gives CASSLAYLQLF. The chain employs TRBV12-3 or TRBV12-4 and TRBJ1-2; D is unresolved. This CDR3 is built from 11 residues.

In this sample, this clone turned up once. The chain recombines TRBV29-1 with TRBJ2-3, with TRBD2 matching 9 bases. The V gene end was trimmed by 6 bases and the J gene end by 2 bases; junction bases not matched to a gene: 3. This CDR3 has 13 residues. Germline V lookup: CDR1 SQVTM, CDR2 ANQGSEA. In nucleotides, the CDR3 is TGCAGCGTAGGACTAGCGATCACAGATACGCAGTATTTT. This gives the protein CSVGLAITDTQYF.

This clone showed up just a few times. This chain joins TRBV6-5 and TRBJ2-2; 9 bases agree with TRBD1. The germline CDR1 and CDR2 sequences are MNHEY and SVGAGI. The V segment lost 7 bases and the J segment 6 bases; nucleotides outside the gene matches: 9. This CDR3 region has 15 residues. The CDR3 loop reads CASTTGGQGSGELFF. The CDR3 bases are TGTGCCAGCACCACGGGGGGACAGGGATCCGGGGAGCTGTTTTTT.

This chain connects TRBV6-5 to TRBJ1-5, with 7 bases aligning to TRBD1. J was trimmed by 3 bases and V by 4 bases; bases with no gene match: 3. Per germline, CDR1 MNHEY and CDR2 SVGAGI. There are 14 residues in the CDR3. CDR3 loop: CASSSGGVNQPQHF. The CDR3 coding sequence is TGTGCCAGCAGTTCAGGGGGGGTCAATCAGCCCCAGCATTTT.

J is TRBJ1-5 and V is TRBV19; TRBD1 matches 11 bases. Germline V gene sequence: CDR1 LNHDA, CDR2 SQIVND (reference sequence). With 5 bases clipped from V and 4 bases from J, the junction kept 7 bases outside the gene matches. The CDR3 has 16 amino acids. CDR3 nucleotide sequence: TGTGCCAGTAGTGGTGGACAGGGGGCACTGAATCAGCCCCAGCATTTT. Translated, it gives CASSGGQGALNQPQHF. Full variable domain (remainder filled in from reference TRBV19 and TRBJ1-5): DGGITQSPKYLFRKEGQNVTLSCEQNLNHDAMYWYRQDPGQGLRLIYYSQIVNDFQKGDIAEGYSVSREKKESFPLTVTSAQKNPTAFYLCASSGGQGALNQPQHFGDGTRLSIL.

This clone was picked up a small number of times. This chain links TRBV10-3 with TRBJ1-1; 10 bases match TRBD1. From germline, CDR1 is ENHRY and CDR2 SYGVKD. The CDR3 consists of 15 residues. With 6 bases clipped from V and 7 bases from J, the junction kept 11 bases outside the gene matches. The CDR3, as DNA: TGTGCCATCAGCTTAGGACAGGGGGTAGGGAATGAAGCTTTCTTT. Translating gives CAISLGQGVGNEAFF.

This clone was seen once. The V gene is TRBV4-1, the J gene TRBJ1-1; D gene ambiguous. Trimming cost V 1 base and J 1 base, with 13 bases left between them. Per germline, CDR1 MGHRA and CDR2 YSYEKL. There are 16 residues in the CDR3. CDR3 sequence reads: CASSQVLTVANTEAFF. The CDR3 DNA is TGCGCCAGCAGCCAAGTATTAACGGTCGCGAACACTGAAGCTTTCTTT.

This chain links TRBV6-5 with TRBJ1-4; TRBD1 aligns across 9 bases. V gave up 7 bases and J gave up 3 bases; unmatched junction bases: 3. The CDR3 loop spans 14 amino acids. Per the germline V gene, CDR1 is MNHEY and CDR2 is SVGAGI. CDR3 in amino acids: CASKQGASNEKLFF. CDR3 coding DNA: TGTGCCAGCAAACAGGGGGCGTCTAATGAAAAACTGTTTTTT.

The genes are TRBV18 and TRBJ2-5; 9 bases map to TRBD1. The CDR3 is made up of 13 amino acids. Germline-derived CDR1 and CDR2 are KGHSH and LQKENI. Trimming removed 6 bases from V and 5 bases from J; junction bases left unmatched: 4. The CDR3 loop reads CASSSDRGETQYF. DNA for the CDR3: TGTGCCAGCTCGTCTGACAGGGGGGAGACCCAGTACTTC. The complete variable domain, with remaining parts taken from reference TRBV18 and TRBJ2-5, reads NAGVMQNPRHLVRRRGQEARLRCSPMKGHSHVYWYRQLPEEGLKFMVYLQKENIIDESGMPKERFSAEFPKEGPSILRIQQVVRGDSAAYFCASSSDRGETQYFGPGTRLLVL.

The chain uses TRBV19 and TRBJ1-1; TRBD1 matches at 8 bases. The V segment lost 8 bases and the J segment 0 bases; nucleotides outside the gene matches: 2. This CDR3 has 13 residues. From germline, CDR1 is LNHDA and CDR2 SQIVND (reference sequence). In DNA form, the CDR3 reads TGTGCCAGTGCACAGGGGGTGAACACTGAAGCTTTCTTT. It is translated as CASAQGVNTEAFF.

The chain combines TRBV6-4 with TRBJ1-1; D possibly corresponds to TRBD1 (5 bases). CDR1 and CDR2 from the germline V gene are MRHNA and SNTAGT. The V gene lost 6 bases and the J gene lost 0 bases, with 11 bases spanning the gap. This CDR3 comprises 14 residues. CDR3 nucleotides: TGTGCCAGCAGCCCCGGGGGGGTGAACACTGAAGCTTTCTTT. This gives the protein CASSPGGVNTEAFF.

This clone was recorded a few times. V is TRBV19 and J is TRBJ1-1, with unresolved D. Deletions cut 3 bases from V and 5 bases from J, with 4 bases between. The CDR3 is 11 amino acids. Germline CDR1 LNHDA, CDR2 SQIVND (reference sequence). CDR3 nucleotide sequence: TGTGCCAGTAGTATTTTTACTGAAGCTTTCTTT. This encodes CASSIFTEAFF.

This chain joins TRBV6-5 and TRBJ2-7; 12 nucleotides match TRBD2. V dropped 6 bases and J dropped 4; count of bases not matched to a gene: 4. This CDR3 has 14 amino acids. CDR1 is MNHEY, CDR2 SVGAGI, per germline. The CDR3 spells CASSRLAGVYEQYF. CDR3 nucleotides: TGTGCCAGCAGCCGACTAGCGGGAGTTTACGAGCAGTACTTC.

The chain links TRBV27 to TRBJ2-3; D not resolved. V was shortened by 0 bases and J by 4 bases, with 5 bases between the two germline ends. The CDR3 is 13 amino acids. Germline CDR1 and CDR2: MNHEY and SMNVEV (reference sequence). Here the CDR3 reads CASSLSRPDTQYF. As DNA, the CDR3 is TGTGCCAGCAGTTTATCACGCCCAGATACGCAGTATTTT.

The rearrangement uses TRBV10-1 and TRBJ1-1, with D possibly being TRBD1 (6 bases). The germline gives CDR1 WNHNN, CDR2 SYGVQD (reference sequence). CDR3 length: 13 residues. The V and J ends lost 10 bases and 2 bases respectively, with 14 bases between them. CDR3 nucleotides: TGCGCCACCAGCCGGGGGGCTAACACTGAAGCTTTCTTT. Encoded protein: CATSRGANTEAFF.

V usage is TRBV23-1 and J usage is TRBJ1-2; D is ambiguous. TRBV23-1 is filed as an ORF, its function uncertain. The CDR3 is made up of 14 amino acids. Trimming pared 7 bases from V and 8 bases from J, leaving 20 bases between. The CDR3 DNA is TGCGCCAGCACATACGGCTGGCGGGGATACGGCTACACCTTC. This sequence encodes CASTYGWRGYGYTF.